The 29 T cell receptor beta chains below come from one sample, sequenced in a study of Ad26.COV2.S vaccination and SARS-CoV-2 variants (dated by TCRdb to the early 2020s). Library preparation used the immunoSEQ multiplex PCR assay. TCRdb re-hosts the immuneACCESS table, in-frame sequences only. Its copies lack some clones; in the studies checked, an unresolved V gene accounts for under half of them, and the cause for the rest is not known. This sample holds approximately 420,000 clones; roughly 88% were observed only once. The ten largest clones add up to about 4% of the sample. The intended sense of this specimen's treatment or condition label: approximately 18 received Ad26.COV2.S at low or high dose, single or two shots; several received placebo; per-sample allocation not given. For vaccine and placebo recipients, repertoires were sequenced using samples collected on day 63 after the first injection.

The input for sequencing was peripheral blood, taken in a trial of Ad26.COV2.S vaccine versus placebo. Receptors originate from a person between 18 and 59 years old who received the Ad26.COV2.S COVID-19 vaccine or a placebo.

The chain carries TRBV4-3 and TRBJ2-3; D might be TRBD1 (6 bases). The CDR3 totals 16 residues. CDR1 is LGHNA and CDR2 is YSLEER in the germline V gene. Trimming removed 2 bases at V and 5 bases at J, with 17 bases between. This chain's CDR3 is CASSQRGAGAIDTQYF. The DNA for the CDR3 is TGCGCCAGCAGCCAACGAGGGGCAGGGGCAATAGATACGCAGTATTTT.

V is TRBV28 and J is TRBJ2-5; TRBD2 agrees at 11 bases. V gave up 2 bases and J gave up 1 base; unmatched junction bases: 0. The germline V gene has CDR1 MDHEN and CDR2 SYDVKM. The CDR3 has 15 residues. CDR3 coding DNA: TGTGCCAGCAGTTTAACTAGCGGGGGCCAAGAGACCCAGTACTTC. It encodes CASSLTSGGQETQYF.

This clone was detected only once. This chain connects TRBV6-5 to TRBJ2-5, with D possibly being TRBD1 (5 bases). Per germline, CDR1 MNHEY and CDR2 SVGAGI. V lost 7 bases and J lost 1, with 16 bases in between. This CDR3 comprises 15 residues. The CDR3 bases are TGTGCCAGCACCGAACTTACAGGCACCCAAGAGACCCAGTACTTC. It is translated as CASTELTGTQETQYF.

The CDR3 spells CASSRNPSSYNSPLHF. CDR3 nucleotides: TGTGCCAGTAGCCGTAATCCGAGCTCCTATAATTCACCCCTCCACTTT. The chain couples TRBV28 to TRBJ1-6; no clear D. V was trimmed by 9 bases and J by 0 bases, leaving 15 bases between them. Germline V gives CDR1 MDHEN, CDR2 SYDVKM. The CDR3 runs to 16 residues. Using reference TRBV28 and TRBJ1-6 for the parts outside the CDR3, the full variable domain is DVKVTQSSRYLVKRTGEKVFLECVQDMDHENMFWYRQDPGLGLRLIYFSYDVKMKEKGDIPEGYSVSREKKERFSLILESASTNQTSMYLCASSRNPSSYNSPLHFGNGTRLTVT.

The V and J genes are TRBV28 and TRBJ2-5; unclear D gene. The CDR3 totals 14 residues. The germline gives CDR1 MDHEN, CDR2 SYDVKM. With 3 bases removed from V and 2 bases from J, the gap between germline ends came to 10 bases. The CDR3 loop reads CASSFLRQQETQYF. The CDR3 DNA reads TGTGCCAGCAGTTTCTTGCGGCAGCAAGAGACCCAGTACTTC.

The chain uses TRBV30 and TRBJ2-3; no definite D call. Germline-derived CDR1 and CDR2 are GTSNPN and SVGIG (reference sequence). Trimming pared 1 base from V and 2 bases from J, leaving 4 bases between. The CDR3 runs 12 residues. This chain's CDR3 is CAWSAYTDTQYF. The CDR3, as DNA: TGTGCCTGGAGTGCCTACACAGATACGCAGTATTTT.

V is TRBV3-1 (or the pseudogene TRBV3-2) and J is TRBJ1-4, with TRBD1 matching over 7 bases. The V gene end was trimmed by 1 base and the J gene end by 5 bases; junction bases not matched to a gene: 7. CDR1 and CDR2 from the germline V gene are LGHDT and YNNKEL (reference sequence). The CDR3 spans 16 residues. DNA for the CDR3: TGTGCCAGCAGCCAAGCCACCAGGGGGGAGAATGAAAAACTGTTTTTT. Its translation: CASSQATRGENEKLFF.

A single count supports this clone. This chain links TRBV7-2 with TRBJ1-1, with unresolved D. The ends were cut back, 1 base at V and 0 bases at J, with 9 bases in the middle. CDR3 length: 15 residues. Germline lookup yields CDR1 SGHTA and CDR2 FQGNSA. CDR3 nucleotides: TGTGCCAGCAGCTTAGGAGGAGGGATGAACACTGAAGCTTTCTTT. Protein: CASSLGGGMNTEAFF.

The J gene is TRBJ2-2, the V gene TRBV21-1; the DNA was not compared with TRBD1, the D call given in the table. TRBV21-1 is described as a pseudogene. This CDR3 is 13 amino acids long. The CDR3 DNA reads TGTGCCAGCACCGGACAGGGCACCGGGGAGCTGTTTTTT. Its translation: CASTGQGTGELFF.

V and J are TRBV19 and TRBJ1-4; TRBD1 matches at 9 bases. The CDR3 runs 18 residues. Germline V gives CDR1 LNHDA, CDR2 SQIVND (reference sequence). V gave up 0 bases and J gave up 7 bases; unmatched junction bases: 12. The CDR3 is CASSIDAPGQGKSEKLFF. DNA for the CDR3: TGTGCCAGTAGTATAGACGCCCCCGGACAGGGGAAGAGTGAAAAACTGTTTTTT.

This chain uses TRBV7-2 with TRBJ2-7; D not certain. The germline V and J ends were trimmed by 6 bases and 3 bases, with 15 bases remaining between them. Germline V gene lookup returns CDR1 SGHTA and CDR2 FQGNSA. CDR3 length: 14 amino acids. CDR3 sequence: CASRSLLGIYEQYF. CDR3 nucleotide sequence: TGTGCCAGCAGGTCCCTCCTGGGGATCTACGAGCAGTACTTC.

V gene TRBV4-1 combines with J gene TRBJ2-7; D might be TRBD1 (6 bases). Germline CDR1 is MGHRA and CDR2 is YSYEKL. This CDR3 contains 15 residues. Deletions cut 0 bases from V and 0 bases from J, with 9 bases between. CDR3 in DNA: TGCGCCAGCAGCCAAGAGGTAGGGGGCTCCTACGAGCAGTACTTC. This encodes CASSQEVGGSYEQYF.

J is TRBJ2-3 and V is TRBV4-3, with TRBD2 identical over 8 bases. The CDR3 is made up of 18 amino acids. Germline CDR1 LGHNA, CDR2 YSLEER. Trimming removed 2 bases from V and 2 bases from J; junction bases left unmatched: 12. The DNA of the CDR3 is TGCGCCAGCAGCCAACTTAGGGGAGCGGGGGAGATCACAGATACGCAGTATTTT. This encodes CASSQLRGAGEITDTQYF.

This chain uses TRBV6-2 or TRBV6-3 with TRBJ2-7; no firm D call. The CDR3 has 11 residues. The V end was cut by 6 bases, the J end by 3 bases, with 6 bases between. Germline assignment: CDR1 MNHEY and CDR2 SVGEGT. The CDR3 DNA reads as TGTGCCAGCAGCCCCAACTACGAGCAGTACTTC. Translated: CASSPNYEQYF.

The J gene is TRBJ1-5, the V gene TRBV30; no clear D gene. Germline loops: CDR1 GTSNPN, CDR2 SVGIG (reference sequence). The V gene lost 2 bases and the J gene lost 6 bases, with 11 bases spanning the gap. The CDR3 runs 13 residues. The CDR3 sequence is CAWSPDRRQPQHF. CDR3 coding DNA: TGTGCCTGGAGTCCGGACCGTCGTCAGCCCCAGCATTTT.

This chain uses TRBV2 with TRBJ2-5; the D is unclear. Per the germline V gene, CDR1 is SNHLY and CDR2 is FYNNEI. The CDR3 loop spans 13 amino acids. Between the trimmed V and J ends, which lost 7 bases and 5 bases, there was a span of 14 bases. The DNA for the CDR3 is TGTGCCAGCAATCTAAAGCCTAGGGAGACCCAGTACTTC. It translates to CASNLKPRETQYF.

The rearrangement joins TRBV10-3 to TRBJ2-2; TRBD1 is a possible D gene (6 bases). The CDR3 covers 14 residues. V gave up 6 bases and J gave up 3 bases, with 11 bases separating them. Germline V gene data show CDR1 as ENHRY and CDR2 as SYGVKD. The CDR3 sequence: CAISTGFDTGELFF. CDR3 nucleotide sequence: TGTGCCATCAGCACAGGGTTTGACACCGGGGAGCTGTTTTTT.

The chain employs TRBV28 and TRBJ2-5; the D gene is possibly TRBD1 (6 bases). The length of the CDR3 is 12 residues. Germline CDR1 and CDR2: MDHEN and SYDVKM. Trimming stripped 6 bases from V and 2 bases from J, with 7 bases between. The CDR3 sequence is CASSQGQETQYF. Here the CDR3 DNA reads TGTGCCAGCAGCCAGGGGCAAGAGACCCAGTACTTC.

The rearrangement links TRBV2 to TRBJ1-6; no reliable D call. The CDR3 covers 14 residues. V was cut by 4 bases and J by 7 bases, with 11 bases left in between. CDR1 SNHLY and CDR2 FYNNEI come from the germline V gene. The CDR3 sequence is CASSARGGNSPLHF. The CDR3 DNA follows: TGTGCCAGCAGTGCGCGGGGTGGAAATTCACCCCTCCACTTT.

The chain uses TRBV9 and TRBJ2-3; the D gene is possibly TRBD1 (6 bases). The germline V gene encodes CDR1 SGDLS and CDR2 YYNGEE. Trimming took 0 bases from V and 2 from J, leaving 10 bases between them. The CDR3 is 15 residues long. CDR3 in amino acids: CASSVDGQTTDTQYF. The CDR3 region has the DNA TGTGCCAGCAGCGTAGATGGACAGACCACAGATACGCAGTATTTT.

The J gene is TRBJ1-1, the V gene TRBV7-6; weak D call: TRBD1 (6 bases). The CDR3 spans 13 residues. Per germline, CDR1 SGHVS and CDR2 FNYEAQ. V lost 6 bases, J lost 6 bases, and 14 bases lay in between. CDR3 bases: TGTGCCAGCAGTCCGACAGGTAGCCCTGAAGCTTTCTTT. Encoded protein: CASSPTGSPEAFF.

This clone was counted only a few times. The rearrangement links TRBV19 to TRBJ1-5; maybe TRBD1 (5 bases). The germline V gene has CDR1 LNHDA and CDR2 SQIVND (reference sequence). V lost 3 bases and J lost 0, with 18 bases in between. There are 18 residues in the CDR3. The CDR3 nucleotides are TGTGCCAGTAGTATTCGGCACGCCAGGGCTGGTAGCAATCAGCCCCAGCATTTT. It is translated as CASSIRHARAGSNQPQHF.

This clone was recorded only once. This sequence joins TRBV28 and TRBJ2-7; D unclear. This CDR3 region has 13 residues. Trimming pared 8 bases from V and 2 bases from J, leaving 13 bases between. The germline V gene encodes CDR1 MDHEN and CDR2 SYDVKM. The CDR3 sequence: CASQEGSTYEQYF. Written as DNA, the CDR3 is TGTGCCAGCCAAGAAGGGTCTACCTACGAGCAGTACTTC.

This rearrangement joins TRBV10-2 to TRBJ2-7; D remains unclear. The CDR3 spans 15 residues. V lost 1 base to trimming and J lost 4 bases, with 14 bases between them. From germline, CDR1 is WSHSY and CDR2 SAAADI. CDR3 sequence: CASSEYSPDVYEQYF. The CDR3 DNA follows: TGCGCCAGCAGTGAGTATAGTCCAGACGTGTACGAGCAGTACTTC.

The rearrangement joins TRBV6-2 or TRBV6-3 to TRBJ1-5; D gene ambiguous. Germline V gene lookup returns CDR1 MNHEY and CDR2 SVGEGT. V lost 2 bases, J lost 0 bases, and 17 bases lay in between. The CDR3 is 18 residues long. CDR3 sequence (DNA): TGTGCCAGCAGTTACGACTTAACCCCACCCCATAGCAATCAGCCCCAGCATTTT. This gives the protein CASSYDLTPPHSNQPQHF.

The CDR3: CASSVAGTNLGEQYF. As DNA, the CDR3 is TGTGCCAGCAGCGTAGCCGGGACTAACCTTGGCGAGCAGTACTTC. The genes are TRBV9 and TRBJ2-7; 7 nucleotides line up with TRBD2. The CDR3 is 15 residues long. Trimming cost V 0 bases and J 6 bases; bases outside gene matches: 9. Germline V CDR1 and CDR2: SGDLS, YYNGEE.

V is TRBV4-1 and J is TRBJ1-1; 10 bases line up with TRBD1. This CDR3 comprises 15 residues. Germline V gives CDR1 MGHRA, CDR2 YSYEKL. The V gene end was trimmed by 2 bases and the J gene end by 8 bases; junction bases not matched to a gene: 8. As DNA, the CDR3 is TGCGCCAGCAGCCAACCCGGACAGGGGGTCTGGGAAGCTTTCTTT. Protein product: CASSQPGQGVWEAFF.

This clone has a single count. The DNA for the CDR3 is TGTGCCACCCGACCTCTAAACAGGGGGGAGACCCAGTACTTC. Protein product: CATRPLNRGETQYF. The rearrangement links TRBV19 to TRBJ2-5; 8 bases map to TRBD1. This CDR3 comprises 14 residues. CDR1 and CDR2 from the germline V gene are LNHDA and SQIVND (reference sequence). V was pared by 10 bases and J by 5 bases, with 12 bases of the junction left unmatched.

V and J are TRBV7-8 and TRBJ2-7, with D tentatively TRBD2 (5 bases). The V gene lost 4 bases and the J gene lost 7 bases, with 14 bases spanning the gap. The CDR3 contains 13 residues. Germline V gene sequence: CDR1 SGHVS, CDR2 FQNEAQ. CDR3 loop: CASSSGFTEEQYF. The CDR3 DNA reads TGTGCCAGCAGCTCGGGATTTACGGAGGAGCAGTACTTC.